Given below is one TCR beta chain in context. Its antigen is not identified. Memory CD4+ T cells were sorted as CD4+CD45RO+CD25- cells. Findings and limits, study-wide: Tumor Tregs overlapped most with tumor, then blood, naive CD4+ cells. Larger-cohort validation covered only one TCR beta V-J rearrangement.

TCRdb analysed the 5' RACE reads with MiXCR anew, one entry per CDR3 protein. The sample lists 6,400 or so distinct CDR3 sequences, 55% to 60% occurring once. The TCR sequence derives from a female donor with breast cancer. Material: tumor-infiltrating memory CD4+ T cells sorted from the breast tumor. Subset in this sample: memory CD4+ T cells, CD4+CD45RO+CD25-.

In nucleotides, the CDR3 is TGTGCCAGCAGTCCTCATCAGGGTCCTGGGGGGTCTGGGGCCAACGTCCTGACTTTC. Protein: CASSPHQGPGGSGANVLTF. V is TRBV12-3 or TRBV12-4 and J is TRBJ2-6; maybe TRBD2 (6 bases). The CDR3 spans 19 residues. V was pared by 5 bases and J by 1 base, with 21 bases between.